These 26 T cell receptor beta chains share one sample of origin, sequenced in a study of T cells in Graves' hyperthyroidism and ophthalmopathy. There were TCR beta CDR3 regions amplified from RNA transcripts. First-round RT-PCR with HTBI primers amplified the TCR CDR3 region. TCRdb reanalysed the multiplex PCR reads using MiXCR and keeps one entry per CDR3 protein. This table holds around 200,000 distinct CDR3 sequences, around 19% found once. Sequencing was done on a sample of blood. Receptor source: a man in his forties or fifties with Graves' hyperthyroidism.

This clonotype was recorded at least ten times. This rearrangement joins TRBV18 to TRBJ2-1, with D possibly matching TRBD2 (5 bases). Trimming left V 3 bases short and J 9 bases short, with 12 bases between. The CDR3 sequence is 13 residues long. In germline, CDR1 is KGHSH, CDR2 LQKENI. The CDR3 DNA reads as TGTGCCAGCTCACCCGACCCGGGGAGTGAGCAGTTCTTC. It is translated as CASSPDPGSEQFF.

This clonotype was seen many times. The chain joins TRBV7-9 to TRBJ2-3; 7 bases are a match to TRBD2. The V segment lost 5 bases and the J segment 2 bases; nucleotides outside the gene matches: 7. The V gene's germline CDR1 is SEHNR and CDR2 FQNEAQ (reference sequence). The CDR3 length is 15 residues. CDR3 DNA: TGTGCCAGCAGCCCCACCGGACTAGTCACAGATACGCAGTATTTT. It yields the protein CASSPTGLVTDTQYF.

This clonotype was detected many times. CDR3: CASRESGEQFF. Written as DNA, the CDR3 is TGTGCCAGCAGAGAGAGTGGTGAGCAGTTCTTC. This chain links TRBV4-2 with TRBJ2-1, with D hard to call. V lost 6 bases and J lost 9, with 9 bases in between. CDR1 and CDR2 from the germline V gene are LGHNA and YNFKEQ. This CDR3 is 11 amino acids long.

As concerns this clonotype: This may stem from a read error, because a much larger clone lies one nucleotide away. This chain links TRBV5-1 with TRBJ1-4; D gene ambiguous. V dropped 4 bases and J dropped 14 bases, with 21 bases sitting between them. The CDR3 has 14 residues. The germline V gene has CDR1 SGHRS and CDR2 YFSETQ. The CDR3 DNA reads TGCGCCAGCAGCCCTGGTCAACCAATGAAAAGGCTGTTTTTT. Its protein product is CASSPGQPMKRLFF.

This clonotype occurred many times. V gene TRBV5-5 combines with J gene TRBJ1-2, with 7 bases fitting TRBD1. J was trimmed by 2 bases and V by 3 bases; bases with no gene match: 4. Per germline, CDR1 SGHKS and CDR2 YYEKEE (reference sequence). CDR3 length: 14 amino acids. This CDR3 reads CASSSYRGNYGYTF. CDR3 bases: TGTGCCAGCAGCTCCTACAGGGGCAACTATGGCTACACCTTC.

This clonotype was seen a few times. V gene TRBV29-1 combines with J gene TRBJ1-2; TRBD1 might be the D (5 bases). This CDR3 has 13 amino acids. With 6 bases removed from V and 4 bases from J, the gap between germline ends came to 15 bases. Germline-derived CDR1 and CDR2 are SQVTM and ANQGSEA. CDR3 protein: CSVRDAPRYGYTF. CDR3 sequence (DNA): TGCAGCGTCAGGGACGCTCCCCGCTATGGCTACACCTTC.

This clonotype appeared many times. The chain combines TRBV18 with TRBJ2-1; D remains unclear. V lost 2 bases and J lost 5, with 13 bases in between. CDR3 length: 15 residues. The germline CDR1 and CDR2 sequences are KGHSH and LQKENI. The CDR3 spells CASSPKGSTDNEQFF. The DNA of the CDR3 is TGTGCCAGCTCACCAAAAGGATCCACAGACAATGAGCAGTTCTTC.

This clonotype has ten or more counts. CDR3 in amino acids: CATSDSVSASGGEQFF. As DNA, the CDR3 is TGTGCCACCAGTGATTCCGTTTCGGCTAGCGGGGGTGAGCAGTTCTTC. The chain combines TRBV24-1 with TRBJ2-1; 10 nucleotides match TRBD2. The V and J ends lost 2 bases and 9 bases, in that order; junction bases with no gene match: 9. Germline V gives CDR1 KGHDR, CDR2 SFDVKD. The CDR3 spans 16 residues.

With respect to this clonotype: One end of the junction is discordant with germline, which a read error may explain. The V gene is TRBV6-1, the J gene TRBJ1-2, with 10 bases identical to TRBD1. CDR3 length: 14 amino acids. Looked up from germline, CDR1 is MNHNS and CDR2 is SASEGT. CDR3 protein: CASSRDRGDYGYAF. Written as DNA, the CDR3 is TGTGCCAGCAGTAGGGACAGGGGCGACTATGGCTACGCCTTC.

This chain connects TRBV4-3 to TRBJ2-3; 8 bases match TRBD2. The CDR3 covers 17 residues. Germline assignment: CDR1 LGHNA and CDR2 YSLEER. The trim removed 3 bases at V and 6 bases at J, leaving 14 bases unmatched. CDR3 sequence: CASSQTGDSGTTDTQYF. The CDR3 DNA follows: TGCGCCAGCAGCCAGACCGGCGATAGCGGGACTACCGATACGCAGTATTTT.

As DNA, the CDR3 is TGTGCCAGCAGTTTCCACGGGCTCGACAGGGAAGGTTCCACCGGGGAGCTGTTTTTT. Protein: CASSFHGLDREGSTGELFF. V is TRBV27 and J is TRBJ2-2; 7 bases match TRBD1. The CDR3 consists of 19 residues. V lost 3 bases to trimming and J lost 4 bases; unmatched junction nucleotides: 17. CDR1 is MNHEY, CDR2 SMNVEV, per germline (reference sequence).

This clonotype was detected ten times or more. The chain is built from TRBV5-1 and TRBJ2-7, with TRBD1 identical over 7 bases. There are 15 residues in the CDR3. In germline, CDR1 is SGHRS, CDR2 YFSETQ. V lost 3 bases to trimming and J lost 0 bases; unmatched junction nucleotides: 6. This CDR3 reads CASSWGTASSYEQYF. CDR3 DNA sequence: TGCGCCAGCAGCTGGGGGACAGCAAGCTCCTACGAGCAGTACTTC.

The chain employs TRBV7-9 and TRBJ2-1; perhaps TRBD2 as D (6 bases). CDR1 and CDR2 from the germline V gene are SEHNR and FQNEAQ (reference sequence). The CDR3 has 14 residues. Deletions cut 5 bases from V and 4 bases from J, with 12 bases between. The CDR3 DNA reads TGTGCCAGCAGCCGCGGGGACCTTTACAATGAGCAGTTCTTC. Its translation is CASSRGDLYNEQFF. Using reference TRBV7-9 and TRBJ2-1 for the parts outside the CDR3, the full variable domain is DTGVSQNPRHKITKRGQNVTFRCDPISEHNRLYWYRQTLGQGPEFLTYFQNEAQLEKSRLLSDRFSAERPKGSFSTLEIQRTEQGDSAMYLCASSRGDLYNEQFFGPGTRLTVL.

This clonotype has ten or more counts. The genes are TRBV28 and TRBJ1-6, with TRBD1 identical over 7 bases. After removal of 8 bases from V and 11 bases from J, the junction contained 9 bases not matched to a gene. The CDR3 has 13 amino acids. Germline values: CDR1 MDHEN, CDR2 SYDVKM. This chain's CDR3 is CASLQLQGTPLHF. DNA for the CDR3: TGTGCCAGCCTTCAGTTACAGGGGACACCCCTCCACTTT.

This clonotype was seen at least ten times. V gene TRBV5-1 combines with J gene TRBJ2-3, with TRBD2 identical over 8 bases. The J segment lost 1 base and the V segment lost 5 bases, leaving 3 bases of the junction unmatched. The CDR3 is 14 residues long. Germline loops: CDR1 SGHRS, CDR2 YFSETQ. The CDR3 here is CASRGAGGTDTQYF. The CDR3 bases are TGCGCCAGCAGGGGAGCGGGGGGCACAGATACGCAGTATTTT.

This clonotype was observed a handful of times. A much larger clone lies a single base off, so this may be a read error. The chain joins TRBV30 to TRBJ2-5, with 7 bases fitting TRBD2. V lost 1 base and J lost 7; bases outside the gene matches: 0. Germline V gene sequence: CDR1 GTSNPN, CDR2 SVGIG (reference sequence). CDR3 length: 11 amino acids. The CDR3 reads CAWSGGGTQYF. CDR3 in DNA: TGTGCCTGGAGTGGCGGGGGGACCCAGTACTTC.

This clonotype appeared many times. V gene TRBV7-2 combines with J gene TRBJ1-2, with 7 bases that match TRBD1. Germline assignment: CDR1 SGHTA and CDR2 FQGNSA. Unmatched junction bases numbered 8, after V lost 4 bases and J lost 3 bases. This CDR3 spans 15 amino acids. CDR3 residues: CASSSTGSMDYGYTF. The CDR3 DNA reads TGTGCCAGCAGCTCGACAGGGAGTATGGACTATGGCTACACCTTC.

Comments on this clonotype: This sequence may be a read error, since a much larger clone differs from it by one base. The chain recombines TRBV10-3 with TRBJ2-1, with D possibly matching TRBD1 (5 bases). Germline CDR1 reads ENHRY; CDR2 reads SYGVKD. V was clipped by 4 bases and J by 10 bases, with 11 bases between them. The CDR3 covers 12 residues. CDR3 nucleotides: TGTGCCATCAGTGGAGTCCAGGGCGAGCAGTTCTTC. The encoded protein is CAISGVQGEQFF.

This clonotype appeared many times. The chain carries TRBV18 and TRBJ2-7; D might be TRBD2 (5 bases). V lost 5 bases to trimming and J lost 5 bases, with 16 bases between them. The CDR3 has 14 amino acids. Germline assignment: CDR1 KGHSH and CDR2 LQKENI. The CDR3 loop reads CASSVSGTRHEQYF. CDR3 in DNA: TGTGCCAGCTCAGTGTCGGGAACCCGCCACGAGCAGTACTTC.

The table lists this clonotype with many counts. The chain carries TRBV7-9 and TRBJ2-1, with D maybe TRBD1 (5 bases). Germline CDR1 reads SEHNR; CDR2 reads FQNEAQ (reference sequence). The CDR3 is made up of 19 amino acids. V was trimmed by 1 base and J by 1 base, leaving 20 bases between them. The CDR3 region has the DNA TGTGCCAGCAGCTTAGAGTATCTCACTCACAGGAGTTCCTACAATGAGCAGTTCTTC. Protein sequence: CASSLEYLTHRSSYNEQFF. Complete variable domain (other parts from reference TRBV7-9 and TRBJ2-1): DTGVSQNPRHKITKRGQNVTFRCDPISEHNRLYWYRQTLGQGPEFLTYFQNEAQLEKSRLLSDRFSAERPKGSFSTLEIQRTEQGDSAMYLCASSLEYLTHRSSYNEQFFGPGTRLTVL.

The table lists this clonotype with many counts. V and J are TRBV20-1 and TRBJ2-5; possible D gene TRBD2, 6 bases. This CDR3 is 14 amino acids long. CDR1 and CDR2 from the germline V gene are DFQATT and SNEGSKA (reference sequence). V gave up 3 bases and J gave up 5 bases, with 16 bases separating them. The DNA of the CDR3 is TGCAGTGCTAGGAAACCAGGGACTGCGGAGACCCAGTACTTC. This translates into CSARKPGTAETQYF.

This clonotype has at least ten counts. The chain joins TRBV9 to TRBJ1-5; D gene ambiguous. The CDR3 is made up of 14 amino acids. Per the germline V gene, CDR1 is SGDLS and CDR2 is YYNGEE. V gave up 5 bases and J gave up 1 base, with 10 bases separating them. In DNA form, the CDR3 reads TGTGCCAGCAGTCCGGCACCAAGCAATCAGCCCCAGCATTTT. As protein: CASSPAPSNQPQHF.

This clonotype came up many times. CDR3 in amino acids: CATRLDRRTDSNQPQHF. The CDR3 nucleotides are TGTGCCACCCGGCTTGACAGGAGAACAGATAGCAATCAGCCCCAGCATTTT. This rearrangement joins TRBV2 to TRBJ1-5, with D possibly matching TRBD1 (6 bases). V lost 10 bases and J lost 0, with 22 bases in between. Germline assignment: CDR1 SNHLY and CDR2 FYNNEI. The CDR3 sequence is 17 residues long.

The sample holds many counts of this clonotype. In DNA form, the CDR3 reads TGTGCCAGCAGTCCCCCCAGGTGGGGGGATTACGGCTACACCTTC. It is translated as CASSPPRWGDYGYTF. This chain connects TRBV28 to TRBJ1-2; D perhaps matches TRBD1 (5 bases). The germline CDR1 and CDR2 sequences are MDHEN and SYDVKM. V lost 5 bases, J lost 8 bases, and 21 bases lay in between. CDR3 size: 15 residues.

This clonotype has a count of ten or more. The chain employs TRBV2 and TRBJ1-2, with TRBD1 as a possible D gene (6 bases). Trimming took 5 bases from V and 4 from J, leaving 14 bases between them. The CDR3 has 14 amino acids. CDR1 is SNHLY and CDR2 is FYNNEI in the germline V gene. CDR3 amino acids: CASSSGGVGYGYTF. The DNA of the CDR3 is TGTGCCAGCAGTTCCGGGGGCGTCGGCTATGGCTACACCTTC.

J is TRBJ2-5 and V is TRBV13, with 8 bases aligning to TRBD2. Germline-derived CDR1 and CDR2 are PRHDT and FYEKMQ (reference sequence). The CDR3 length is 15 residues. The J segment lost 2 bases and the V segment lost 3 bases, leaving 5 bases of the junction unmatched. The DNA of the CDR3 is TGTGCCAGCAGCTTCGGGGGGGCCCTTCAAGAGACCCAGTACTTC. Translated, it gives CASSFGGALQETQYF.